The 9 T cell receptor beta chains below were found in one sample sequenced in a study of OX40 agonist ivuxolimab in advanced cancers. The protocol was immunoSEQ multiplex PCR, while the TCRdb copy is restricted to in-frame clones and leaves out a portion. The sample records 65,000 to 80,000 clones, around 90% being singletons. Source: CD4+ or CD8+ T cells sorted from blood, taken in a trial of the OX40 agonist ivuxolimab. The receptors stem from an adult with an advanced solid tumor such as melanoma, head and neck, liver or kidney cancer.

This chain joins TRBV2 and TRBJ1-4, with a weak D call TRBD1 (5 bases). The CDR3 has 17 amino acids. With 5 bases removed from V and 0 bases from J, the gap between germline ends came to 16 bases. The germline CDR1 and CDR2 sequences are SNHLY and FYNNEI. CDR3 DNA sequence: TGTGCCAGCAGTAGCCAGTTTCGGGGGGCAACTAATGAAAAACTGTTTTTT. Its translation: CASSSQFRGATNEKLFF.

This sequence joins TRBV7-9 and TRBJ2-1, with 7 positions matching TRBD1. The germline CDR1 and CDR2 sequences are SEHNR and FQNEAQ (reference sequence). The CDR3 is made up of 13 amino acids. V was pared by 8 bases and J by 5 bases, with 6 bases of the junction left unmatched. CDR3 in DNA: TGTGCCAGCGCCGGGACAGAGAACAATGAGCAGTTCTTC. Protein: CASAGTENNEQFF. The variable domain in full, with the rest retrieved from reference TRBV7-9 and TRBJ2-1, is DTGVSQNPRHKITKRGQNVTFRCDPISEHNRLYWYRQTLGQGPEFLTYFQNEAQLEKSRLLSDRFSAERPKGSFSTLEIQRTEQGDSAMYLCASAGTENNEQFFGPGTRLTVL.

The rearrangement uses TRBV4-3 and TRBJ2-5; D ambiguous. This CDR3 is 13 amino acids long. Between the trimmed V and J ends, which lost 1 base and 2 bases, there was a span of 5 bases. The germline gives CDR1 LGHNA, CDR2 YSLEER. The CDR3 region is CASSQGRQETQYF. CDR3 bases: TGCGCCAGCAGCCAAGGTCGGCAAGAGACCCAGTACTTC.

The CDR3 bases are TGTGCCAGCAGCTTGGACAGGGACAATGAGCAGTTCTTC. Encoded protein: CASSLDRDNEQFF. The gene calls are TRBV5-4 and TRBJ2-1, with TRBD1 as a possible D gene (6 bases). The CDR3 consists of 13 residues. CDR1 is SGHNT and CDR2 is YYREEE in the germline V gene (reference sequence). Trimming stripped 0 bases from V and 5 bases from J, with 6 bases between.

In its sample, this clone was seen a few times. The chain couples TRBV6-5 to TRBJ2-1, with 11 bases fitting TRBD2. The CDR3 has 15 residues. Unmatched junction bases numbered 4, after V lost 0 bases and J lost 9 bases. CDR1 is MNHEY and CDR2 is SVGAGI in the germline V gene. As DNA, the CDR3 is TGTGCCAGCAGTTACTCGCTAGCGGGAGGTACTGAGCAGTTCTTC. Translation gives CASSYSLAGGTEQFF.

V and J are TRBV6-5 and TRBJ2-1; unclear D gene. This CDR3 region has 11 residues. Germline loops: CDR1 MNHEY, CDR2 SVGAGI. Trimming removed 2 bases from V and 10 bases from J, with 6 bases in between. The CDR3 sequence: CASSYDEEQFF. The CDR3 nucleotides read TGTGCCAGCAGTTACGACGAAGAGCAGTTCTTC.

V and J are TRBV19 and TRBJ2-7, with TRBD1 identical over 9 bases. There are 15 residues in the CDR3. CDR1 is LNHDA and CDR2 is SQIVND in the germline V gene (reference sequence). V gave up 5 bases and J gave up 2 bases; unmatched junction bases: 7. This CDR3 reads CASSEGTGSAYEQYF. For the CDR3, the DNA is TGTGCCAGTAGTGAAGGGACAGGGAGTGCCTACGAGCAGTACTTC.

This chain links TRBV27 with TRBJ2-1; TRBD1 matches at 9 bases. Losses at the gene ends were 1 base for V and 8 bases for J; bases not matched to a gene: 6. CDR1 MNHEY and CDR2 SMNVEV come from the germline V gene (reference sequence). The CDR3 runs to 15 residues. CDR3 sequence (DNA): TGTGCCAGCAGTTTATACGCGGGACAGGGAGATGAGCAGTTCTTC. Its translation is CASSLYAGQGDEQFF.

The CDR3 spells CANCSGRSELSQETQYF. The CDR3 nucleotides read TGTGCCAACTGTAGCGGGAGGTCCGAGCTTTCCCAAGAGACCCAGTACTTC. V and J are TRBV27 and TRBJ2-5, with 10 bases identical to TRBD2. Trimming at V came to 10 bases and at J to 1 base, leaving 15 bases not matched to a gene. This CDR3 contains 17 residues. The germline gives CDR1 MNHEY, CDR2 SMNVEV (reference sequence).